This is a list of T cell receptor beta chains from one sample in a study of PD-1 blockade in classical Hodgkin lymphoma. Profiled with immunoSEQ multiplex PCR; TCRdb holds only in-frame clones, not every one. Of about 54,000 clones in the sample, around 90% were seen once. Sequenced here: peripheral blood mononuclear cells (PBMCs), sampled before the second cycle of nivolumab. These receptor sequences come from a human donor with classical Hodgkin lymphoma. Both conserved end residues are part of each CDR3. The order of the fields is D gene, J gene, clone size, V gene, CDR3 DNA, CDR3 protein. The D gene is left open where the match is weak. Clone size, where shown, is once, few, many, or a class for clones that have expanded.

D: .
J: TRBJ1-1
size: .
V: TRBV27
DNA: TGTGCCAGCAGCTTTTTTTGGGGAAGGGACACTGAAGCTTTCTTT
CDR3: CASSFFWGRDTEAFF

D: .
J: TRBJ2-7
size: .
V: TRBV6-5
DNA: TGTGCCAGCAGTTACCGGACGGATTCCTACGAGCAGTACTTC
CDR3: CASSYRTDSYEQYF

D: .
J: TRBJ2-1
size: .
V: TRBV7-9
DNA: TGTGCCAGCAGCTTAGTAACTAGTCCCTACAATGAGCAGTTCTTC
CDR3: CASSLVTSPYNEQFF

D: .
J: TRBJ1-3
size: .
V: TRBV29-1
DNA: TGCAGCGTTGATGGGCAGAGCTCTGGAAACACCATATATTTT
CDR3: CSVDGQSSGNTIYF

D: TRBD1
J: TRBJ2-1
size: .
V: TRBV6-5
DNA: TGTGCCAGCCGAAGGACAGGGATTTACAATGAGCAGTTCTTC
CDR3: CASRRTGIYNEQFF

D: .
J: TRBJ1-4
size: .
V: TRBV6-1
DNA: TGTGCCAGCAGTGATGGGGAGGGGAACAATGAAAAACTGTTTTTT
CDR3: CASSDGEGNNEKLFF

D: .
J: TRBJ2-1
size: .
V: TRBV5-1
DNA: TGCGCCAGCAGCTTACAGGATTACAATGAGCAGTTCTTC
CDR3: CASSLQDYNEQFF

D: .
J: TRBJ2-7
size: once
V: TRBV4-1
DNA: TGCGCCAGCAGCCAAGAGGAAGGGTCTCCCTACGAGCAGTACTTC
CDR3: CASSQEEGSPYEQYF

D: .
J: TRBJ2-2
size: .
V: TRBV5-1
DNA: TGCGCCAGCAGCTTGAGTGTCTCAAACACCGGGGAGCTGTTTTTT
CDR3: CASSLSVSNTGELFF

D: .
J: TRBJ1-4
size: .
V: TRBV11-1
DNA: TGTGCCAGCAGCCAGTCAAGGGGTCCTAATGAAAAACTGTTTTTT
CDR3: CASSQSRGPNEKLFF

D: .
J: TRBJ1-1
size: .
V: TRBV7-9
DNA: TGTGCCAGCAGCTTAGGGGTGACAGAGGAGGCTTTCTTT
CDR3: CASSLGVTEEAFF

D: .
J: TRBJ2-3
size: .
V: TRBV6-1
DNA: TGTGCCACCCTGAGCCCTAGGGCGGGCACAGATACGCAGTATTTT
CDR3: CATLSPRAGTDTQYF

D: TRBD1
J: TRBJ1-2
size: .
V: TRBV2
DNA: TGTGCCACCCGGAGGGAGGGGGCGTTCTATGGCTACACCTTC
CDR3: CATRREGAFYGYTF

D: TRBD2
J: TRBJ2-3
size: .
V: TRBV7-9
DNA: TGTGCCAGCAGCTTAGCGCTCGGGGGGACTCAGGTCTCAGATACGCAGTATTTT
CDR3: CASSLALGGTQVSDTQYF

D: TRBD2
J: TRBJ2-5
size: .
V: TRBV29-1
DNA: TGCACCCTGCCCCTTGGGACTAGCGCCCAAGAGACCCAGTACTTC
CDR3: CTLPLGTSAQETQYF

D: .
J: TRBJ1-5
size: once
V: TRBV19
DNA: TGTGCCAGTAGTACCCCAGGGTCGGGTCAGCCCCAGCATTTT
CDR3: CASSTPGSGQPQHF